One and the same sample provided the 12 T cell receptor beta chains below, sequenced in a study of identical twins. TCRdb reprocessed the 5' RACE reads via MiXCR and lists one record per CDR3 protein. The sample lists a few hundred thousand distinct CDR3 sequences, over 12% occurring once. The same data also went into a second study, on yellow fever vaccine responses in identical twins.

Sequencing used CD4+ T cells sorted from blood. These receptors were taken from a woman in her late teens or twenties in good health.

J is TRBJ2-1 and V is TRBV27; tentatively, D is TRBD1 or TRBD2 (6 bases each). V gave up 1 base and J gave up 3 bases, with 10 bases separating them. This CDR3 spans 15 amino acids. CDR1 is MNHEY, CDR2 SMNVEV, per germline (reference sequence). The CDR3 region is CASSLWGAVYNEQFF. CDR3 sequence (DNA): TGTGCCAGCAGTTTATGGGGGGCGGTCTACAATGAGCAGTTCTTC.

The CDR3 reads CASSLARLAGTDNEQFF. In DNA, the CDR3 is TGTGCCAGCAGCTTAGCGAGGCTAGCGGGAACGGACAATGAGCAGTTCTTC. The chain combines TRBV7-6 with TRBJ2-1; 9 positions agree with TRBD2. The CDR3 is 17 residues long. V shed 0 bases, J shed 5 bases, and the junction held 8 bases outside the gene matches. Germline V gives CDR1 SGHVS, CDR2 FNYEAQ.

In its sample, this clonotype was seen a few times. This CDR3 reads CSARDPGRGYTEAFF. The CDR3 coding sequence is TGCAGTGCTAGAGATCCGGGCAGGGGCTACACTGAAGCTTTCTTT. The chain recombines TRBV20-1 with TRBJ1-1; D is perhaps TRBD1 (6 bases). Germline V gives CDR1 DFQATT, CDR2 SNEGSKA (reference sequence). V dropped 0 bases and J dropped 3 bases, with 14 bases sitting between them. The CDR3 runs to 15 residues.

The V and J genes are TRBV6-1 and TRBJ2-2, with 8 bases matching TRBD2. The CDR3 has 15 amino acids. Trimming took 7 bases from V and 7 from J; bases not matched to a gene: 11. From germline, CDR1 is MNHNS and CDR2 SASEGT. The CDR3 coding sequence is TGTGCCAGCAATCCCGTGGCGGGGGGAGGCGGGGAGCTGTTTTTT. Its protein is CASNPVAGGGGELFF.

This clonotype was found a few times. V is TRBV11-3 and J is TRBJ2-3; 7 positions match TRBD2. The ends lost 1 base at V and 3 bases at J; junction bases unmatched: 4. This CDR3 has 15 residues. The germline V gene encodes CDR1 SGHNT and CDR2 YENEEA. The CDR3 sequence: CASSLGAGVTDTQYF. CDR3 bases: TGTGCCAGCAGCTTAGGGGCGGGGGTGACAGATACGCAGTATTTT. The complete variable domain, with remaining parts taken from reference TRBV11-3 and TRBJ2-3, reads EAGVVQSPRYKIIEKKQPVAFWCNPISGHNTLYWYLQNLGQGPELLIRYENEEAVDDSQLPKDRFSAERLKGVDSTLKIQPAELGDSAVYLCASSLGAGVTDTQYFGPGTRLTVL.

This clonotype was detected a few times. This chain connects TRBV29-1 to TRBJ1-1; 7 nucleotides match TRBD1. CDR1 and CDR2 from the germline V gene are SQVTM and ANQGSEA. The CDR3 totals 13 residues. The V segment lost 2 bases and the J segment 1 base; nucleotides outside the gene matches: 1. CDR3 amino acids: CSVETGANTEAFF. The CDR3 DNA reads TGCAGCGTTGAAACAGGGGCGAACACTGAAGCTTTCTTT.

The chain carries TRBV3-1 and TRBJ2-7, with 7 bases that match TRBD2. CDR3 size: 15 residues. CDR1 and CDR2 (germline): LGHDT, YNNKEL (reference sequence). The V and J ends lost 2 bases and 0 bases, in that order; junction bases with no gene match: 4. The CDR3 region is CASSQRSGSSYEQYF. DNA for the CDR3: TGTGCCAGCAGCCAACGTAGCGGGTCCTCCTACGAGCAGTACTTC.

This clonotype was recorded at least ten times. The chain employs TRBV20-1 and TRBJ2-7, with D unresolved. In germline, CDR1 is DFQATT, CDR2 SNEGSKA (reference sequence). The CDR3 sequence is 11 residues long. Between the trimmed V and J ends, which lost 0 bases and 4 bases, there was a span of 4 bases. The CDR3 DNA reads as TGCAGTGCTAGAGACGTATACGAGCAGTACTTC. Protein product: CSARDVYEQYF.

The rearrangement uses TRBV5-4 and TRBJ2-3, with D tentatively TRBD2 (7 bases). Germline V gene data show CDR1 as SGHNT and CDR2 as YYREEE (reference sequence). The ends were cut back, 4 bases at V and 3 bases at J, with 18 bases in the middle. There are 16 residues in the CDR3. CDR3: CASSRVRGAGTDTQYF. The CDR3 DNA is TGTGCCAGCAGCCGGGTCCGGGGGGCTGGGACAGATACGCAGTATTTT. The full variable domain, its missing parts supplied by reference TRBV5-4 and TRBJ2-3, is ETGVTQSPTHLIKTRGQQVTLRCSSQSGHNTVSWYQQALGQGPQFIFQYYREEENGRGNFPPRFSGLQFPNYSSELNVNALELDDSALYLCASSRVRGAGTDTQYFGPGTRLTVL.

This clonotype came up a few times. CDR3 sequence (DNA): TGTGCCAGCAGTTTATCCGGAAATAGCAATCAGCCCCAGCATTTT. Amino acid sequence: CASSLSGNSNQPQHF. The chain recombines TRBV12-3 or TRBV12-4 with TRBJ1-5; D is unresolved. This CDR3 contains 15 residues. Trimming cost V 2 bases and J 0 bases, with 8 bases left between them.

The chain has TRBV5-1 and TRBJ2-1; 9 bases align to TRBD2. The CDR3 length is 17 residues. V lost 0 bases and J lost 8; bases outside the gene matches: 12. CDR1 and CDR2 (germline): SGHRS, YFSETQ. The CDR3 protein is CASSLGTTWRGGHEQFF. CDR3 coding DNA: TGCGCCAGCAGCTTGGGGACGACTTGGCGGGGGGGTCATGAGCAGTTCTTC.

The chain uses TRBV29-1 and TRBJ1-2; 8 nucleotides match TRBD1. Per the germline V gene, CDR1 is SQVTM and CDR2 is ANQGSEA. This CDR3 spans 11 amino acids. After removal of 7 bases from V and 7 bases from J, the junction contained 5 bases not matched to a gene. The CDR3 DNA reads TGCAGCGCCGCAGGGGGCGGTGGCTACACCTTC. This encodes CSAAGGGGYTF.